This T cell receptor beta chain was captured in a study of regulatory T cells in long-lasting Graves disease. Study-wide points: Peripheral blood was the sole material, not thyroid tissue.

This clonotype was seen more than once but under ten times. What it recognizes is unknown. Possible read error: a much larger clone is one base away. Construction of TCR beta libraries relied on iRepertoire HTBI primers and on Arm-PCR targeting CDR3 regions. Each CDR3 protein gets one entry after TCRdb re-called the multiplex PCR reads with MiXCR. This sample carries hundreds of thousands of distinct CDR3 sequences, roughly 15% of them seen once, and the ten largest clones take around a tenth. Regarding time point: newly diagnosed GD, antithyroid drugs for less than 3 months. PBMC-derived RNA was used for the TCR library. Separately, the same data were catalogued under a study of T cells in Graves' hyperthyroidism and ophthalmopathy. This second study says: Blood samples included most of the expanded thyroid clonotypes exceeding 0.001.

This specimen consisted of peripheral blood mononuclear cells (PBMCs), obtained at new diagnosis, from a patient treated with antithyroid drugs. The TCR comes from a woman aged 25 to 39 with Graves disease.

The CDR3 DNA reads TGTGCCAGCAGCTTAACGTCGGGTGAAGAGACCCAGTACTTC. It encodes CASSLTSGEETQYF. The V call is TRBV7-9, the J call TRBJ2-5; D gene uncertain. The CDR3 extends over 14 amino acids. Germline lookup yields CDR1 SEHNR and CDR2 FQNEAQ (reference sequence). Trimming pared 2 bases from V and 3 bases from J, leaving 10 bases between.